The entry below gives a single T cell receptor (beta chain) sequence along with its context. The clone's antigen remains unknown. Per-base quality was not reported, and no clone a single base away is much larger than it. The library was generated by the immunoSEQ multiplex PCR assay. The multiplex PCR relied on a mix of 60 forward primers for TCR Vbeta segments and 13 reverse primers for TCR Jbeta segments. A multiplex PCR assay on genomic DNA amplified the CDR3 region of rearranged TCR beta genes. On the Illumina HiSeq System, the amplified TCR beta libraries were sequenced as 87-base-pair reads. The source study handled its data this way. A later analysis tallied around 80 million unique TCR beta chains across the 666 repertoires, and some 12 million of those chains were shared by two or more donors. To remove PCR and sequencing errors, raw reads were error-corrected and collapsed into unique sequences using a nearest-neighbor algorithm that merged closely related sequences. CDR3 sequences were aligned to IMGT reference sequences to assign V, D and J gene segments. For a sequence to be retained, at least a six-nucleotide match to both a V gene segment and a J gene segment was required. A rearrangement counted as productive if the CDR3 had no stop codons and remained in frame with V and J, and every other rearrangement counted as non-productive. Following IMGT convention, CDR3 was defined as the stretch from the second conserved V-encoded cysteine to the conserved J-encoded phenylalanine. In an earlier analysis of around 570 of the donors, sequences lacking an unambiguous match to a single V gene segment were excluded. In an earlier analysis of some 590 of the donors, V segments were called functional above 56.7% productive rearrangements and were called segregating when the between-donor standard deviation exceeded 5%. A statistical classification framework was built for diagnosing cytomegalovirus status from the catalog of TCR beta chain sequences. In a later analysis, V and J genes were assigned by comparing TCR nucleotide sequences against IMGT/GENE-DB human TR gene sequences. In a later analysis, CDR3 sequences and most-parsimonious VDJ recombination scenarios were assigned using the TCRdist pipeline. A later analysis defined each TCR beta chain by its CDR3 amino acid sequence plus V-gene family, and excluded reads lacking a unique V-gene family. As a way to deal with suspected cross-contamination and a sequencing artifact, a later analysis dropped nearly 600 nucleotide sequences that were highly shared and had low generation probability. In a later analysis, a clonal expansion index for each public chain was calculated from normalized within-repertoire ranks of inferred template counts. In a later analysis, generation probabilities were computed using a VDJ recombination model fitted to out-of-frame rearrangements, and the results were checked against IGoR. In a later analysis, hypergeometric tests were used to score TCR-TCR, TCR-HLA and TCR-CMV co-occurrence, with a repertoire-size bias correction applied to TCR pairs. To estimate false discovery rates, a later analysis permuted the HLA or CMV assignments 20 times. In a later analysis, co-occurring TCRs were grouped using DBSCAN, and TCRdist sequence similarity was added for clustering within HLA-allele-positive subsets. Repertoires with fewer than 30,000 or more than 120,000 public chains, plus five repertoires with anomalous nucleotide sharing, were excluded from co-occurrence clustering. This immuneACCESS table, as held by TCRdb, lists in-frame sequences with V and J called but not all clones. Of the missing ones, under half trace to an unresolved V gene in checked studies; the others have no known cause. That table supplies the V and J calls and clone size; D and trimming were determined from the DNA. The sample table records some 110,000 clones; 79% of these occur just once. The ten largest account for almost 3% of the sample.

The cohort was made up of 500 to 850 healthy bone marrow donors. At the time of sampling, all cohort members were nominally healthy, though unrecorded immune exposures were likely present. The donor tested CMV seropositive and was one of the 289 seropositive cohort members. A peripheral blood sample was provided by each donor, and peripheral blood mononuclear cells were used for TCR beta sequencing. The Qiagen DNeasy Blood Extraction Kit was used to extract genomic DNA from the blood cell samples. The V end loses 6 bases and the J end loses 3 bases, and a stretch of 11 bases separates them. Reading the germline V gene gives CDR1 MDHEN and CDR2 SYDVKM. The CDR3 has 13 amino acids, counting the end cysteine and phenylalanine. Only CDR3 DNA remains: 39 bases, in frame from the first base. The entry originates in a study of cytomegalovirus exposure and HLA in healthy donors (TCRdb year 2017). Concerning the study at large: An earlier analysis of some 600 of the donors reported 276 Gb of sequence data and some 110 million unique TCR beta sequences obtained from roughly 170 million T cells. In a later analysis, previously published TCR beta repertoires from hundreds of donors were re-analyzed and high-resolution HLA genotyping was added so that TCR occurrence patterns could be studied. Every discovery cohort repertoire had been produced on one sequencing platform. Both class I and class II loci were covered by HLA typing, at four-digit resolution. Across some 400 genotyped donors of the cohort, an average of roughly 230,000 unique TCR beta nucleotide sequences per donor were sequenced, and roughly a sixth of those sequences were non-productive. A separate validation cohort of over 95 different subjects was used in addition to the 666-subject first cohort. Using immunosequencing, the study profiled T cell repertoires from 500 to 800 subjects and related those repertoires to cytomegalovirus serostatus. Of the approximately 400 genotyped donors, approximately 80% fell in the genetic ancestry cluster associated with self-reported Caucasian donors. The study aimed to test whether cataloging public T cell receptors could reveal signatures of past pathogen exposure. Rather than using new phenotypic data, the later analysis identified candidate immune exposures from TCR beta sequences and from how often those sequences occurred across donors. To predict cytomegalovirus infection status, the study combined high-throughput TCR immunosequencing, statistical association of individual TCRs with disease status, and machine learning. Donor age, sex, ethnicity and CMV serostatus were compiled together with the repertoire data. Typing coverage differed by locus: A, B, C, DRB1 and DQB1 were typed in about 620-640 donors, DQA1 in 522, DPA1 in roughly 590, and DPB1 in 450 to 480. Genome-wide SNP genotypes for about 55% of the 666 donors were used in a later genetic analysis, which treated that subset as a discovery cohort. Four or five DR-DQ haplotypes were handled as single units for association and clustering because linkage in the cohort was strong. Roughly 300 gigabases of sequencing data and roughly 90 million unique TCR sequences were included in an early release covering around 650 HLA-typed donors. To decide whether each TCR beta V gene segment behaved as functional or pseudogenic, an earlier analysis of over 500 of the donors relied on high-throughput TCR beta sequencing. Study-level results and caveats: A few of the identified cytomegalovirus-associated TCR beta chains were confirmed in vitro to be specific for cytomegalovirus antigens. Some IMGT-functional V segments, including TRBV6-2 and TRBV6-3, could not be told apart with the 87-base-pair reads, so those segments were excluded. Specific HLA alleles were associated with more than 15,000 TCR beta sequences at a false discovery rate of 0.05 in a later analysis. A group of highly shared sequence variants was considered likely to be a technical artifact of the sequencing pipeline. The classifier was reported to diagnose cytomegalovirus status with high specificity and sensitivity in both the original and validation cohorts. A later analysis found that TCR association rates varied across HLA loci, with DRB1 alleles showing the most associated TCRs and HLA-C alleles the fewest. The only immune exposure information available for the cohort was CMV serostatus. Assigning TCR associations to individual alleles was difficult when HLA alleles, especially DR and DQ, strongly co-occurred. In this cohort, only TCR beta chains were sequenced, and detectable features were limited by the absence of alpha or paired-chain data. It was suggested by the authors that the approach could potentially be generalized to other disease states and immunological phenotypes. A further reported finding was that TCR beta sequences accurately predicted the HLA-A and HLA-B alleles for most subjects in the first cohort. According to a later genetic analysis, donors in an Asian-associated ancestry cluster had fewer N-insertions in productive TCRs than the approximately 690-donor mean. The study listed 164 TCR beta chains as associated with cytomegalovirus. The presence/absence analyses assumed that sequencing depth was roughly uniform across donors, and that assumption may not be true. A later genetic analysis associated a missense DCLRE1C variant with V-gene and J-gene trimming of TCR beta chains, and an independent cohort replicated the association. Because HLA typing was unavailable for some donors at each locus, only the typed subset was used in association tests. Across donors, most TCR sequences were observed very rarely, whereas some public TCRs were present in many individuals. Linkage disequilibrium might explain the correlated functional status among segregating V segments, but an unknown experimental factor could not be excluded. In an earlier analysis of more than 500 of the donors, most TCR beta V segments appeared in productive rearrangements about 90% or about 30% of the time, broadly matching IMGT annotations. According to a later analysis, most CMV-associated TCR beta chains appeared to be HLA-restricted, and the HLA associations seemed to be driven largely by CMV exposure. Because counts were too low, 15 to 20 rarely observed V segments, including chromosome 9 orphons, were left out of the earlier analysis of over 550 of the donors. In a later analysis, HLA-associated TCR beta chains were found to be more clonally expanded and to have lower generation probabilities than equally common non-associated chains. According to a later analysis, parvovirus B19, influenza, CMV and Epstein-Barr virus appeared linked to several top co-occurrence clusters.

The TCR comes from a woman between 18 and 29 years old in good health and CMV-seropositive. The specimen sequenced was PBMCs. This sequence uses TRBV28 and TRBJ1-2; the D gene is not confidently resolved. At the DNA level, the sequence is TGTGCCAGCAGATACATACAGCACTATGGCTACACCTTC. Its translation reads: CASRYIQHYGYTF.